Detailed here is one TCR beta chain. This specimen comes from a study of blood T cell repertoires in COVID-19. Study background: Samples came from the United States, Italy and Spain, spanning acute and convalescent COVID-19. T cells, B-cell-depleted T cells, or PBMCs provided the cDNA or gDNA that served as material.

The CDR3 sequence is 12 residues long. CDR1 is MNHEY, CDR2 SVGAGI, per germline. V trimming: 7 bases; J trimming: 6 bases; junction bases outside the gene matches: 4. Original methodology: Estimates of nucleated cell counts were drawn from the amplification of reference gene primers. Sequencing used immunoSEQ multiplex PCR; TCRdb keeps in-frame clones, though not all of them. The V and J calls and clone size come from that table; D and trimming were worked out from the DNA. This table holds under 250,000 clones, about 86% found once. The sequencing sample was made of peripheral blood. The TCR originated in a man aged 35 to 55 with active or convalescent COVID-19. This rearrangement joins TRBV6-5 to TRBJ1-2, with 8 bases fitting TRBD1. The CDR3 DNA reads as TGTGCCAGCACCGGACAGGGTAATGGCTACACCTTC. This gives the protein CASTGQGNGYTF.